The 27 T cell receptor beta chains below come from one sample, sequenced in a study of T cell changes during pregnancy in multiple sclerosis. Using immunoSEQ multiplex PCR, the repertoire was profiled, and TCRdb retains in-frame clones only, with some absent. The table has tens of thousands of clones, roughly 92% seen once. The specimen comprised peripheral blood, sampled in the second trimester of pregnancy. These receptors all come from a female donor with multiple sclerosis, enrolled in a pregnancy study.

The rearrangement joins TRBV28 to TRBJ2-1; D uncertain. Germline-derived CDR1 and CDR2 are MDHEN and SYDVKM. Trimming removed 5 bases at V and 6 bases at J, with 5 bases between. The CDR3 has 11 amino acids. The CDR3 region has the DNA TGTGCCAGCAGTCCTTCCAATGAGCAGTTCTTC. It translates to CASSPSNEQFF.

As concerns this clone: Germline and junction disagree at one end, which may indicate a read error. The chain is built from TRBV19 and TRBJ1-2; D is ambiguous. There are 12 residues in the CDR3. From germline, CDR1 is LNHDA and CDR2 SQIVND (reference sequence). The CDR3 DNA is TGTGCCTGTAGACGAGGTTCGTATGGCTACACCTTC. Protein sequence: CACRRGSYGYTF.

This chain links TRBV15 with TRBJ2-7; the match to TRBD2 covers 12 bases. CDR3 size: 16 residues. Germline V gene sequence: CDR1 LNHNV, CDR2 YYDKDF (reference sequence). V gave up 3 bases and J gave up 3 bases; unmatched junction bases: 6. CDR3 sequence (DNA): TGTGCCACCAGCAGGACTAGCGGGAGTTCCCTCTACGAGCAGTACTTC. This sequence encodes CATSRTSGSSLYEQYF. Based on the CDR3 plus reference TRBV15 and TRBJ2-7, the full variable domain is DAMVIQNPRYQVTQFGKPVTLSCSQTLNHNVMYWYQQKSSQAPKLLFHYYDKDFNNEADTPDNFQSRRPNTSFCFLDIRSPGLGDTAMYLCATSRTSGSSLYEQYFGPGTRLTVT.

The chain couples TRBV15 to TRBJ2-1, with TRBD2 identical over 7 bases. CDR1 is LNHNV and CDR2 is YYDKDF in the germline V gene (reference sequence). Unmatched junction bases numbered 6, after V lost 0 bases and J lost 10 bases. The CDR3 totals 14 residues. The CDR3 bases are TGTGCCACCAGCAGAGATTCTAGCGGTGGCGAGCAGTTCTTC. Translation: CATSRDSSGGEQFF.

The chain combines TRBV5-1 with TRBJ1-3; D remains ambiguous. The length of the CDR3 is 14 residues. Trimming stripped 1 base from V and 3 bases from J, with 8 bases between. Germline V gene lookup returns CDR1 SGHRS and CDR2 YFSETQ. The CDR3: CASSLHGFGNTIYF. The CDR3 bases are TGCGCCAGCAGCTTGCACGGTTTTGGAAACACCATATATTTT.

This clone was picked up one time. This chain uses TRBV28 with TRBJ2-4; D may be TRBD1 (5 bases). V was shortened by 4 bases and J by 7 bases, with 11 bases between the two germline ends. The CDR3 extends over 13 amino acids. In germline, CDR1 is MDHEN, CDR2 SYDVKM. The DNA of the CDR3 is TGTGCCAGCAGTTATCCAGGGATGAACATTCAGTACTTC. Its protein product is CASSYPGMNIQYF.

The chain uses TRBV2 and TRBJ1-6, with TRBD1 as a possible D gene (6 bases). V gave up 1 base and J gave up 8 bases, with 12 bases separating them. Germline loops: CDR1 SNHLY, CDR2 FYNNEI. This CDR3 comprises 15 residues. This CDR3 reads CASSEDRDRYSPLHF. CDR3 nucleotide sequence: TGTGCCAGCAGTGAAGACAGGGATCGTTATTCACCCCTCCACTTT.

CDR3 DNA sequence: TGTGCCAGCAGCTGGGACAGCAACACTGAAGCTTTCTTT. Translated: CASSWDSNTEAFF. The V and J genes are TRBV7-2 and TRBJ1-1; 7 positions agree with TRBD1. The V gene's germline CDR1 is SGHTA and CDR2 FQGNSA. V lost 4 bases and J lost 2; bases outside the gene matches: 1. There are 13 residues in the CDR3.

The rearrangement joins TRBV5-1 to TRBJ1-5; D unclear. The germline V gene has CDR1 SGHRS and CDR2 YFSETQ. The CDR3 is made up of 13 amino acids. V gave up 0 bases and J gave up 7 bases, with 8 bases separating them. The CDR3 here is CASSLDSRQPQHF. Written as DNA, the CDR3 is TGCGCCAGCAGCTTGGACAGCCGACAGCCCCAGCATTTT.

This clone was seen only once. This chain uses TRBV11-2 with TRBJ2-3; D gene ambiguous. The CDR3 has 14 residues. Germline lookup yields CDR1 SGHAT and CDR2 FQNNGV. V dropped 5 bases and J dropped 0 bases, with 9 bases sitting between them. Written as DNA, the CDR3 is TGTGCCAGCAGCCCGCCGGGTAGCACAGATACGCAGTATTTT. It yields the protein CASSPPGSTDTQYF.

As concerns this clone: Distinct nucleotide sequences in the sample also encode this CDR3. CDR3 region: CASSLGQRYEQYF. The CDR3 nucleotides read TGTGCCAGCAGCTTAGGACAGAGATACGAGCAGTACTTC. The chain has TRBV7-2 and TRBJ2-7; D is perhaps TRBD1 (5 bases). With 1 base removed from V and 4 bases from J, the gap between germline ends came to 8 bases. Germline assignment: CDR1 SGHTA and CDR2 FQGNSA. The CDR3 sequence is 13 residues long.

This rearrangement joins TRBV5-6 to TRBJ2-5, with D possibly TRBD1 on 5 matching bases. The CDR3 has 13 residues. Germline loops: CDR1 SGHDT, CDR2 YYEEEE. Trimming shortened V by 4 bases and J by 3 bases, and 10 bases separated the two germline ends. DNA for the CDR3: TGTGCCAGCAGCGGGGCACAGGAAGAGACCCAGTACTTC. It is translated as CASSGAQEETQYF.

The chain employs TRBV4-3 and TRBJ1-5; D gene uncertain. Looked up from germline, CDR1 is LGHNA and CDR2 is YSLEER. The CDR3 covers 13 residues. The V end lost 0 bases, the J end lost 3 bases, and 3 bases lay between the germline ends. CDR3: CASSQELNQPQHF. In DNA form, the CDR3 reads TGCGCCAGCAGCCAAGAACTCAATCAGCCCCAGCATTTT.

V is TRBV6-1 and J is TRBJ2-7; D not certain. The germline V and J ends were trimmed by 10 bases and 1 base, with 11 bases remaining between them. This CDR3 is 12 amino acids long. CDR1 and CDR2 from the germline V gene are MNHNS and SASEGT. CDR3 protein: CAINGVSYEQYF. CDR3 coding DNA: TGTGCCATCAATGGAGTTTCCTACGAGCAGTACTTC.

This rearrangement joins TRBV5-4 to TRBJ2-7, with 12 bases fitting TRBD2. There are 18 residues in the CDR3. The germline V gene encodes CDR1 SGHNT and CDR2 YYREEE (reference sequence). V gave up 1 base and J gave up 0 bases; unmatched junction bases: 8. The CDR3 DNA reads TGTGCCAGCAGCTTGTTCACTAGCGGGGGGATCCGCTCCTACGAGCAGTACTTC. Translating gives CASSLFTSGGIRSYEQYF.

This clone has a handful of counts. The V and J genes are TRBV18 and TRBJ1-2; D perhaps matches TRBD1 (6 bases). The CDR3 spans 13 residues. V was pared by 2 bases and J by 4 bases, with 8 bases between. Per germline, CDR1 KGHSH and CDR2 LQKENI. The CDR3 DNA sequence: TGTGCCAGCTCACCAGGACAGTCCTATGGCTACACCTTC. Amino acids: CASSPGQSYGYTF.

The chain combines TRBV5-1 with TRBJ2-7, with 7 bases aligning to TRBD2. The germline gives CDR1 SGHRS, CDR2 YFSETQ. V shed 4 bases, J shed 3 bases, and the junction held 4 bases outside the gene matches. The CDR3 covers 13 residues. The CDR3 loop reads CASSMGGGYEQYF. The CDR3 nucleotides read TGCGCCAGCAGCATGGGCGGGGGCTACGAGCAGTACTTC. Based on the CDR3 plus reference TRBV5-1 and TRBJ2-7, the full variable domain is KAGVTQTPRYLIKTRGQQVTLSCSPISGHRSVSWYQQTPGQGLQFLFEYFSETQRNKGNFPGRFSGRQFSNSRSEMNVSTLELGDSALYLCASSMGGGYEQYFGPGTRLTVT.

V is TRBV19 and J is TRBJ2-1; 13 bases are shared with TRBD2. V shed 7 bases and J 10 bases; nucleotides not matched to a gene: 7. The CDR3 runs 14 residues. From germline, CDR1 is LNHDA and CDR2 SQIVND (reference sequence). CDR3 nucleotide sequence: TGTGCCAGTACCCGGACTAGCGGGGGAGGGGAGCAGTTCTTC. Amino acid sequence: CASTRTSGGGEQFF.

The V and J genes are TRBV6-1 and TRBJ2-1; 9 bases fit TRBD2. J was trimmed by 4 bases and V by 4 bases; bases with no gene match: 8. Germline V gene data show CDR1 as MNHNS and CDR2 as SASEGT. The CDR3 consists of 16 residues. CDR3 sequence reads: CASSVLVAGDYNEQFF. The CDR3, as DNA: TGTGCCAGCAGTGTGTTAGTAGCGGGAGATTACAATGAGCAGTTCTTC.

This clone was picked up a small number of times. The chain employs TRBV15 and TRBJ2-1, with D perhaps TRBD2 (5 bases). V gave up 1 base and J gave up 3 bases, with 13 bases separating them. This CDR3 region has 16 residues. In germline, CDR1 is LNHNV, CDR2 YYDKDF (reference sequence). CDR3 residues: CATSRAEVSSYNEQFF. For the CDR3, the DNA is TGTGCCACCAGCAGAGCGGAGGTTTCGAGCTACAATGAGCAGTTCTTC. Filled out from reference TRBV15 and TRBJ2-1, the complete variable domain reads DAMVIQNPRYQVTQFGKPVTLSCSQTLNHNVMYWYQQKSSQAPKLLFHYYDKDFNNEADTPDNFQSRRPNTSFCFLDIRSPGLGDTAMYLCATSRAEVSSYNEQFFGPGTRLTVL.

The sample holds a few counts of this clone. The chain recombines TRBV11-2 with TRBJ2-3; D possibly corresponds to TRBD1 (6 bases). V was shortened by 5 bases and J by 0 bases, with 12 bases between the two germline ends. This CDR3 is built from 15 residues. Germline V gives CDR1 SGHAT, CDR2 FQNNGV. In DNA, the CDR3 is TGTGCCAGCAGCCTTTACAGGGTTAGCACAGATACGCAGTATTTT. Its translation: CASSLYRVSTDTQYF.

This chain joins TRBV5-5 and TRBJ2-1; 13 positions match TRBD2. The CDR3 is made up of 19 amino acids. Germline V gene lookup returns CDR1 SGHKS and CDR2 YYEKEE (reference sequence). The trim removed 4 bases at V and 3 bases at J, leaving 13 bases unmatched. As DNA, the CDR3 is TGTGCCAGCAGCGGAGCACTAGCGGGAGGGCCCATCCTCTACAATGAGCAGTTCTTC. It specifies CASSGALAGGPILYNEQFF.

This clone occurred once. The chain employs TRBV28 and TRBJ1-2; tentative D call: TRBD1 (6 bases). V gave up 5 bases and J gave up 5 bases, with 15 bases separating them. Germline CDR1 is MDHEN and CDR2 is SYDVKM. This CDR3 comprises 14 residues. In DNA, the CDR3 is TGTGCCAGCAGTCCTGGACAGTGGTCATATGGCTACACCTTC. This sequence encodes CASSPGQWSYGYTF.

The chain employs TRBV7-8 and TRBJ2-1, with 11 bases fitting TRBD2. Germline V CDR1 and CDR2: SGHVS, FQNEAQ. The CDR3 loop spans 15 amino acids. Germline trimming cut 3 bases from V and 8 bases from J; bases unmatched to any gene: 6. The CDR3 DNA is TGTGCCAGCAGCTTGACTAGCGGGGACAGGCATGAGCAGTTCTTC. Translating it yields CASSLTSGDRHEQFF.

V gene TRBV15 combines with J gene TRBJ2-1; D is unresolved. This CDR3 has 16 residues. V was clipped by 1 base and J by 4 bases, with 14 bases between them. In germline, CDR1 is LNHNV, CDR2 YYDKDF (reference sequence). CDR3 loop: CATSRASAGSYNEQFF. CDR3 in DNA: TGTGCCACCAGCAGAGCGTCGGCAGGAAGTTACAATGAGCAGTTCTTC.

The J gene is TRBJ2-3, the V gene TRBV6-5; D call uncertain. This CDR3 is 13 amino acids long. Germline V gene data show CDR1 as MNHEY and CDR2 as SVGAGI. V was pared by 2 bases and J by 4 bases, with 7 bases between. The CDR3 bases are TGTGCCAGCAGTTACGACTTGGCAGATACGCAGTATTTT. This codes for CASSYDLADTQYF.

This rearrangement joins TRBV6-1 to TRBJ2-7; D is perhaps TRBD2 (5 bases). Trimming pared 1 base from V and 0 bases from J, leaving 7 bases between. The CDR3 has 14 residues. CDR1 and CDR2 from the germline V gene are MNHNS and SASEGT. For the CDR3, the DNA is TGTGCCAGCAGTGAAGGAGGGATCTCCTACGAGCAGTACTTC. This sequence encodes CASSEGGISYEQYF.